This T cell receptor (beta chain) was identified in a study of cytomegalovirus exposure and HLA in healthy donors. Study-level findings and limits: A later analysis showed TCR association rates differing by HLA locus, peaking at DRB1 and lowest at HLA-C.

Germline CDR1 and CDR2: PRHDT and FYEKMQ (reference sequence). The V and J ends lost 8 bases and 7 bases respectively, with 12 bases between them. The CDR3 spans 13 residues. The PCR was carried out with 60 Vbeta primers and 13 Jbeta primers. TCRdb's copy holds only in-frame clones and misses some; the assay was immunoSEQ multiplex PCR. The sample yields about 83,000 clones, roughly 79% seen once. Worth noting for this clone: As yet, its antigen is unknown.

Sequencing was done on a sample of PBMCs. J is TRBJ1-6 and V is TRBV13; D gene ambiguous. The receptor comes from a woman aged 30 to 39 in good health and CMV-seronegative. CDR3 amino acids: CASEASGNSPLHF. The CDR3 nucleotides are TGTGCCAGCGAAGCCTCGGGGAATTCACCCCTCCACTTT. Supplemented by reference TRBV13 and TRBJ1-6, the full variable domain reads AAGVIQSPRHLIKEKRETATLKCYPIPRHDTVYWYQQGPGQDPQFLISFYEKMQSDKGSIPDRFSAQQFSDYHSELNMSSLELGDSALYFCASEASGNSPLHFGNGTRLTVT.